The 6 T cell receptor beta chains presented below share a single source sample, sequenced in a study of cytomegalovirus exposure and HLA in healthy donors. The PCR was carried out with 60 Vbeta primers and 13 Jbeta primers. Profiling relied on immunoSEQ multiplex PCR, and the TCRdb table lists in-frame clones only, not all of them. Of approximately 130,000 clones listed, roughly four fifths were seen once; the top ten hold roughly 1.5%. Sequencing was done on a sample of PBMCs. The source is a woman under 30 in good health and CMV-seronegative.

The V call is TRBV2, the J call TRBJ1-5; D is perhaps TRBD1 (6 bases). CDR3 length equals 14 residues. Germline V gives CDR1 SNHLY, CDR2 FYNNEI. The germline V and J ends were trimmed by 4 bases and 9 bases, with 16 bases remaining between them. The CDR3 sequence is CASSVERGRRPQHF. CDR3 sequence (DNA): TGTGCCAGCAGTGTGGAGCGGGGGCGGCGGCCCCAGCATTTT.

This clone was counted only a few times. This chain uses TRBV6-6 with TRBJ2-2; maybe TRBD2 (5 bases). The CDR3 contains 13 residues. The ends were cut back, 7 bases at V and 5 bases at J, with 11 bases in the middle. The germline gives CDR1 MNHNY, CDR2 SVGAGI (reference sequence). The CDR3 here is CASKTTGTGELFF. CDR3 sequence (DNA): TGTGCCAGCAAGACTACGGGGACCGGGGAGCTGTTTTTT.

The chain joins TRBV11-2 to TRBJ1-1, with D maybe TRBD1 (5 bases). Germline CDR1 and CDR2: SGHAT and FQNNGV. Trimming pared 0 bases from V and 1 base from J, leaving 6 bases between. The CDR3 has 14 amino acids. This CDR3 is CASSLEGPNTEAFF. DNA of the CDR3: TGTGCCAGCAGCTTAGAGGGGCCGAACACTGAAGCTTTCTTT.

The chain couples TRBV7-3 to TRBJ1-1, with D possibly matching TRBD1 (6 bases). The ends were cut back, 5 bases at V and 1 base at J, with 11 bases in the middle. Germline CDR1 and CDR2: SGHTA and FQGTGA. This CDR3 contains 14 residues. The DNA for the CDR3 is TGTGCCAGCAGCATAGGGGGTTGGAACACTGAAGCTTTCTTT. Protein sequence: CASSIGGWNTEAFF.

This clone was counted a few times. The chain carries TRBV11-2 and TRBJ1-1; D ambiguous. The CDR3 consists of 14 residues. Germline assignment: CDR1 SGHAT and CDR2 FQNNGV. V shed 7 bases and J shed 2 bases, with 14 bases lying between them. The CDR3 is CASTLQRVNTEAFF. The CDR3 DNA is TGTGCCAGCACCCTCCAGAGGGTTAACACTGAAGCTTTCTTT. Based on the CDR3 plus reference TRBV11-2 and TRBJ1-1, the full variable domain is EAGVAQSPRYKIIEKRQSVAFWCNPISGHATLYWYQQILGQGPKLLIQFQNNGVVDDSQLPKDRFSAERLKGVDSTLKIQPAKLEDSAVYLCASTLQRVNTEAFFGQGTRLTVV.

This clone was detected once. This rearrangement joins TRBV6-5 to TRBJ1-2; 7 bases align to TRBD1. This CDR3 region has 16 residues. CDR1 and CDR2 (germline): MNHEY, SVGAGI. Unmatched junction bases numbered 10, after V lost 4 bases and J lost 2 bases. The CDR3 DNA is TGTGCCAGCAGTTCCCTACTGGACAGGAAGAACTATGGCTACACCTTC. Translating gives CASSSLLDRKNYGYTF.